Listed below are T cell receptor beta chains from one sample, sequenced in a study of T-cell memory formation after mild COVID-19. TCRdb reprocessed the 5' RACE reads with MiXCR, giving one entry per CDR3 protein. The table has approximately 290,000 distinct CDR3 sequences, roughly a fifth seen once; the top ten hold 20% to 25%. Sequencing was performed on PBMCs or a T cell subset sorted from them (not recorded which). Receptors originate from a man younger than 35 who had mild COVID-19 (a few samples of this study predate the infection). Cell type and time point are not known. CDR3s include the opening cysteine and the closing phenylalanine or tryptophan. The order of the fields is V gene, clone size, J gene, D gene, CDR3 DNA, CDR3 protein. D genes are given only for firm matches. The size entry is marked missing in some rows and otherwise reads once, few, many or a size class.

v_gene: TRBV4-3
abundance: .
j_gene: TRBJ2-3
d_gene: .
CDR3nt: TGCGCCAGCAGCCAAGTTTCAGCGGACCCGTTCACAGATACGCAGTATTTT
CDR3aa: CASSQVSADPFTDTQYF

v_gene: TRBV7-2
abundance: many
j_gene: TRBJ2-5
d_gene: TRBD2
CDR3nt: TGTGCCAGCAGCTTACTCGCGGGGGGGGCCGGAGAGACCCAGTACTTC
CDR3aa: CASSLLAGGAGETQYF

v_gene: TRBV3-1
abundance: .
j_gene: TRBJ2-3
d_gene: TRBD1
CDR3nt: TGTGCCAGCAGCGACAGGGCCACAGATACGCAGTATTTT
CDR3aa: CASSDRATDTQYF

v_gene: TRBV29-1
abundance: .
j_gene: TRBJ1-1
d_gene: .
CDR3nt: TGCAGCGTTGAATGGACCACTGAAGCTTTCTTT
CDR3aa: CSVEWTTEAFF

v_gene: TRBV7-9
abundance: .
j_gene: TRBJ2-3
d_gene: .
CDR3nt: TGTGCCAGCAGCTCTACGCGGGATAGCACAGATACGCAGTATTTT
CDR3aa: CASSSTRDSTDTQYF

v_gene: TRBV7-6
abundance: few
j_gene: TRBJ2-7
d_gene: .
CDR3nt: TGTGCCAGCAGCTTATCCACAGGTATTTCCTACGAGCAGTACTTC
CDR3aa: CASSLSTGISYEQYF

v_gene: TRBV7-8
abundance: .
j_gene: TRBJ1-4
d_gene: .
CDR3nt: TGTGCCAGCAGCTTAGGGGGGCGAGGTCGAGAAAAACTGTTTTTT
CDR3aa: CASSLGGRGREKLFF

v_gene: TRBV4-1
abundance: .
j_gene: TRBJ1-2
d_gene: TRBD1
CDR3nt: TGCGCCAGCAGCCAAGATTTAGCGGGGTTTGACAGGGCCTATGGCTACACCTTC
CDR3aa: CASSQDLAGFDRAYGYTF

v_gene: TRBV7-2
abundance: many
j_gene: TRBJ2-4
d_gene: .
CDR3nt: TGTGCCAGCAGCTCGACACCTCAAATAGCCAAAAACATTCAGTACTTC
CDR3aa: CASSSTPQIAKNIQYF

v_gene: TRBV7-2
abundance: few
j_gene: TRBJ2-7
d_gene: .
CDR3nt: TGTGCCAGCAGCTTATTGGGGGGACGGTTCTACGAGCAGTACTTC
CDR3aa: CASSLLGGRFYEQYF

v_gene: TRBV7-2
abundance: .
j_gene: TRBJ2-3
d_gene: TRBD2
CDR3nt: TGTGCCAGCAGTAGGGCCCCGGGGGGGCCAGATACGCAGTATTTT
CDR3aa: CASSRAPGGPDTQYF

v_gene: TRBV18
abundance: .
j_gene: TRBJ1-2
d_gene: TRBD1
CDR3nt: TGTGCCAGCTCACCGACAGGGTCGGGGCACTATGGCTACACCTTC
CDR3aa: CASSPTGSGHYGYTF

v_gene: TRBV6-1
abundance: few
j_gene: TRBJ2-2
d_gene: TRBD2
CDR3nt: TGTGCCAGCACCCCCCCTGGGAGGGAGAACACCGGGGAGCTGTTTTTT
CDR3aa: CASTPPGRENTGELFF

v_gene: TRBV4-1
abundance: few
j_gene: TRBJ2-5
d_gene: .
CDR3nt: TGCGCCAGCAGCCAGAATCAGGGGAGCTTGGAGACCCAGTACTTC
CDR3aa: CASSQNQGSLETQYF

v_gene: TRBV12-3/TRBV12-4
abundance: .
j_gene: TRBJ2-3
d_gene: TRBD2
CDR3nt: TGTGCCAGCAGTTTGGCCTCGGGACTAGCAGATACGCAGTATTTT
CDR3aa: CASSLASGLADTQYF

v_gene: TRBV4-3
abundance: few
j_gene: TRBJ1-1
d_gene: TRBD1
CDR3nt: TGCGCCAGCAGCCAAAGAAGTGACAGGGAATTTTGGAACACTGAAGCTTTCTTT
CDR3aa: CASSQRSDREFWNTEAFF

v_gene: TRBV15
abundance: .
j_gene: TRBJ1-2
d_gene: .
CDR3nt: TGTGCCACCAGCAGAGATTGGACGGGCTACACCTTC
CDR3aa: CATSRDWTGYTF

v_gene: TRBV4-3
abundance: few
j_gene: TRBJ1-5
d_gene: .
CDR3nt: TGCGCCAGCAGCTCCCACCGTCCGAATCAGCCCCAGCATTTT
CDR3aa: CASSSHRPNQPQHF

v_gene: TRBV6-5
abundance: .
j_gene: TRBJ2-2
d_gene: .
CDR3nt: TGTGCCAGCAGTTACGGCGGGGCCGGGGAGCTGTTTTTT
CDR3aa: CASSYGGAGELFF

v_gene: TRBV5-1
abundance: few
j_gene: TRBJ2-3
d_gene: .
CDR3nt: TGCGCCAGCAGCGAAAGGGGGGTCGGCCCAGATACGCAGTATTTT
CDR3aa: CASSERGVGPDTQYF

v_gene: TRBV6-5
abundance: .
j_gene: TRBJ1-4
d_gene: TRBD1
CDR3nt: TGTGCCAGCAGTGTCGGGACAGGGAATGAAAAACTGTTTTTT
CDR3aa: CASSVGTGNEKLFF

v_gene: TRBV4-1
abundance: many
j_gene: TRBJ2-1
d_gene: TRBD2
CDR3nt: TGCGCCAGCAGCCCCCGTTGGTCGAGCGGGGGGGCCCATGAGCAGTTCTTC
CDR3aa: CASSPRWSSGGAHEQFF

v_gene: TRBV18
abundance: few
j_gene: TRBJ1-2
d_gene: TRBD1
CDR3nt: TGTGCCAGCTCACCCACAGAATACGACAGGGCTAAAGGCTACACCTTC
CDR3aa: CASSPTEYDRAKGYTF

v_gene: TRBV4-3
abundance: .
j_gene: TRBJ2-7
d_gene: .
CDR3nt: TGCGCCAGCAGCCAAGATCAGGGAGGGGGCAACTCCTACGAGCAGTACTTC
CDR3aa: CASSQDQGGGNSYEQYF

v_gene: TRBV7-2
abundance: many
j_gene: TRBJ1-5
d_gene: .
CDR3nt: TGTGCCAGCAGCTTGGGAGGGTATCAGCCCCAGCATTTT
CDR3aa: CASSLGGYQPQHF

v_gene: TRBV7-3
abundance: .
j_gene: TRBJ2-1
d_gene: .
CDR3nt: TGTGCCAGCAGCTTATCCTTCAGGGGCGGTTGGGGAGATGAGCAGTTCTTC
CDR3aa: CASSLSFRGGWGDEQFF

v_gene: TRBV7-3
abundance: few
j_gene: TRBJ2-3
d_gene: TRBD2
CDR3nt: TGTGCCAGCAGCCCCGCGGGAGGGAGCGGGGGTGGGACGCAGTATTTT
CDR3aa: CASSPAGGSGGGTQYF

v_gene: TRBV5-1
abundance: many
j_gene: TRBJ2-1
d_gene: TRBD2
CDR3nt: TGCGCCAGCAGCTACCCTAGCGGGGGGGCCGTGGTCGGTGAGCAGTTCTTC
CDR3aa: CASSYPSGGAVVGEQFF

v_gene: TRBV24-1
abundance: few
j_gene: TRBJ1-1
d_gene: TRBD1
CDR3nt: TGTGCCACCAGTGATGGACAGGGAACGAACACTGAAGCTTTCTTT
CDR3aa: CATSDGQGTNTEAFF

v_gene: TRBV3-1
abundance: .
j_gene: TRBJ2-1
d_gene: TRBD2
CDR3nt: TGTGCCAGCAGCCTGAAGGGAGGGAATGAGCAGTTCTTC
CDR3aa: CASSLKGGNEQFF

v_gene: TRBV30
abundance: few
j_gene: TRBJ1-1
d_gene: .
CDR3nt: TGTGCCTGGAGTGTGCAGGGCCACGCTTTCTTT
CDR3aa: CAWSVQGHAFF

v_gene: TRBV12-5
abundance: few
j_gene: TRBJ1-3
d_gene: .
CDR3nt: TGTGCACCACCCGCTAAAAAACATAGCTCTGGAAACACCATATATTTT
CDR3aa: CAPPAKKHSSGNTIYF

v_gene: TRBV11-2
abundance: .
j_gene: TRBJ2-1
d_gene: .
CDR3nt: TGTGCCAGCAGCTTAGATTTTGTGGGGCGCAATGAGCAGTTCTTC
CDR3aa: CASSLDFVGRNEQFF

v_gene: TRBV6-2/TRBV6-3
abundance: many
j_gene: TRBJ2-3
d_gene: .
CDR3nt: TGTGCCAGCAGTTACTCTCCAGATACGCAGTATTTT
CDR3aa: CASSYSPDTQYF

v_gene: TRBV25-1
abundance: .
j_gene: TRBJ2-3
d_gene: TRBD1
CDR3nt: TGTGCCAGCAGTGGGAGACAGGGGGCAAGCACAGATACGCAGTATTTT
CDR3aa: CASSGRQGASTDTQYF